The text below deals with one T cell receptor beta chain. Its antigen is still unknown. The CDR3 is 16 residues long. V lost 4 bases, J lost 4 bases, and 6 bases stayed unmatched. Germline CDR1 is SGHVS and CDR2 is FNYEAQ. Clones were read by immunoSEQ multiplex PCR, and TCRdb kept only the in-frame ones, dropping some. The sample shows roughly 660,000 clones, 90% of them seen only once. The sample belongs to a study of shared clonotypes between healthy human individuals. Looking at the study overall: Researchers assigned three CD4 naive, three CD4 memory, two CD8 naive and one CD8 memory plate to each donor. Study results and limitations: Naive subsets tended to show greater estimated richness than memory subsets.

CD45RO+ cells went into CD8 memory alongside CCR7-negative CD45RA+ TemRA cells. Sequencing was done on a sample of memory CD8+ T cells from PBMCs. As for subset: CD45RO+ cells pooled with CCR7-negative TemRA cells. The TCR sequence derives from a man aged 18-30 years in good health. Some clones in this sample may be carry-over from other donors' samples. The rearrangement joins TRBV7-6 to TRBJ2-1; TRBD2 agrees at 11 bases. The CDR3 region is CASSSAGTSGYNEQFF. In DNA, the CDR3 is TGTGCCAGCAGCTCAGCGGGGACTAGCGGATACAATGAGCAGTTCTTC.